The clone carrying this T cell receptor (beta chain) showed up many times. Its antigen is undetermined. Germline V lookup: CDR1 SEHNR, CDR2 FQNEAQ (reference sequence). The length of the CDR3 is 15 residues. V was cut by 7 bases and J by 0 bases, with 15 bases left in between. The naive CD8 libraries originated from between 20,000 and 1,000,000 sorted cells and drew on 10%, 30% or 50% RNA. In the sort, naive CD8 T cells were defined as CD8+CD4-CCR7+CD45RA+. This specimen comes from a study of molecular identifiers for immune sequencing clone quantification. Library preparation followed earlier protocols using designated TCR primers. TCRdb processed the PCR reads anew with MiXCR; each CDR3 protein has one entry. The sample carries about 640,000 distinct CDR3 sequences, 15% to 20% recorded once. Study results and limitations: The sizes of highly expanded clones could be underestimated when identical TCR molecules share a barcode.

The receptor's source is a human donor in good health. Some libraries in this study had Jurkat cell RNA spiked in. Sample: naive CD8+ T cells from blood, with Jurkat cell RNA spiked in. Subset in this sample: FACS-sorted CD8+CD4-CCR7+CD45RA+ naive T cells. This chain uses TRBV7-9 with TRBJ1-1, with TRBD1 as a possible D gene (6 bases). CDR3 coding DNA: TGTGCCAGCAAAAGCGGGACACACATGAACACTGAAGCTTTCTTT. Its protein is CASKSGTHMNTEAFF.